This T cell receptor beta chain was sequenced during a study of beta chain features in type 1 diabetes. Study observations and caveats: Moderately but significantly shorter TCRB CDR3s were found in Type 1 diabetes patients in all four CD4+ subsets. Insertions were fewer and deletions more numerous at VDJ junctions in type 1 diabetes patients.

TCRB transcripts that were expressed got sequenced, as all of the isolated RNA had been reverse transcribed. There were millions of reads on average in the naive, central memory and regulatory T cell samples. Profiling relied on immunoSEQ multiplex PCR, and the TCRdb table lists in-frame clones only, not all of them. The sample carries about 360,000 clones, approximately 12% recorded once. Concerning this clone itself: Its antigen is as yet unknown.

This sequence originates from a man younger than 30 in good health. The sample was naive CD4+ T cells from blood.

The CDR3 region is CAVGQGVEPQHF. The CDR3, as DNA: TGTGCCGTCGGACAGGGTGTTGAGCCCCAGCATTTT. The rearrangement links TRBV10-3 to TRBJ1-5; 8 nucleotides line up with TRBD1. Trimming removed 11 bases from V and 8 bases from J; junction bases left unmatched: 8. The CDR3 contains 12 residues. Germline CDR1 is ENHRY and CDR2 is SYGVKD.